This T cell receptor beta chain was documented in a study of blood T cell repertoires in COVID-19. The overall study: Acute and convalescent COVID-19 samples came from the United States, Italy and Spain. PBMCs, B-cell-depleted T cells, or T cells provided the cDNA or gDNA that made up the material.

Individuals drawn from around 24 US areas were about 18 to 100 years old. Researchers sorted participants into cohorts using their self-reported clinical history. The method was immunoSEQ multiplex PCR; TCRdb's version includes in-frame clones alone and lacks a portion of them. The sample contains about 220,000 clones, about 80% of which appear only once. Looked up from germline, CDR1 is MNHEY and CDR2 is SVGAGI. The V and J ends lost 2 bases and 2 bases, in that order; junction bases with no gene match: 2. The CDR3 has 14 amino acids. V and J are TRBV6-5 and TRBJ2-7; 8 nucleotides line up with TRBD1. The sample taken for sequencing was PBMCs or T cells enriched from blood (not recorded which). The receptor comes from a woman in her thirties or forties who had been exposed to COVID-19. CDR3 residues: CASSYGQGAYEQYF. The CDR3 DNA is TGTGCCAGCAGTTACGGACAGGGAGCCTACGAGCAGTACTTC.